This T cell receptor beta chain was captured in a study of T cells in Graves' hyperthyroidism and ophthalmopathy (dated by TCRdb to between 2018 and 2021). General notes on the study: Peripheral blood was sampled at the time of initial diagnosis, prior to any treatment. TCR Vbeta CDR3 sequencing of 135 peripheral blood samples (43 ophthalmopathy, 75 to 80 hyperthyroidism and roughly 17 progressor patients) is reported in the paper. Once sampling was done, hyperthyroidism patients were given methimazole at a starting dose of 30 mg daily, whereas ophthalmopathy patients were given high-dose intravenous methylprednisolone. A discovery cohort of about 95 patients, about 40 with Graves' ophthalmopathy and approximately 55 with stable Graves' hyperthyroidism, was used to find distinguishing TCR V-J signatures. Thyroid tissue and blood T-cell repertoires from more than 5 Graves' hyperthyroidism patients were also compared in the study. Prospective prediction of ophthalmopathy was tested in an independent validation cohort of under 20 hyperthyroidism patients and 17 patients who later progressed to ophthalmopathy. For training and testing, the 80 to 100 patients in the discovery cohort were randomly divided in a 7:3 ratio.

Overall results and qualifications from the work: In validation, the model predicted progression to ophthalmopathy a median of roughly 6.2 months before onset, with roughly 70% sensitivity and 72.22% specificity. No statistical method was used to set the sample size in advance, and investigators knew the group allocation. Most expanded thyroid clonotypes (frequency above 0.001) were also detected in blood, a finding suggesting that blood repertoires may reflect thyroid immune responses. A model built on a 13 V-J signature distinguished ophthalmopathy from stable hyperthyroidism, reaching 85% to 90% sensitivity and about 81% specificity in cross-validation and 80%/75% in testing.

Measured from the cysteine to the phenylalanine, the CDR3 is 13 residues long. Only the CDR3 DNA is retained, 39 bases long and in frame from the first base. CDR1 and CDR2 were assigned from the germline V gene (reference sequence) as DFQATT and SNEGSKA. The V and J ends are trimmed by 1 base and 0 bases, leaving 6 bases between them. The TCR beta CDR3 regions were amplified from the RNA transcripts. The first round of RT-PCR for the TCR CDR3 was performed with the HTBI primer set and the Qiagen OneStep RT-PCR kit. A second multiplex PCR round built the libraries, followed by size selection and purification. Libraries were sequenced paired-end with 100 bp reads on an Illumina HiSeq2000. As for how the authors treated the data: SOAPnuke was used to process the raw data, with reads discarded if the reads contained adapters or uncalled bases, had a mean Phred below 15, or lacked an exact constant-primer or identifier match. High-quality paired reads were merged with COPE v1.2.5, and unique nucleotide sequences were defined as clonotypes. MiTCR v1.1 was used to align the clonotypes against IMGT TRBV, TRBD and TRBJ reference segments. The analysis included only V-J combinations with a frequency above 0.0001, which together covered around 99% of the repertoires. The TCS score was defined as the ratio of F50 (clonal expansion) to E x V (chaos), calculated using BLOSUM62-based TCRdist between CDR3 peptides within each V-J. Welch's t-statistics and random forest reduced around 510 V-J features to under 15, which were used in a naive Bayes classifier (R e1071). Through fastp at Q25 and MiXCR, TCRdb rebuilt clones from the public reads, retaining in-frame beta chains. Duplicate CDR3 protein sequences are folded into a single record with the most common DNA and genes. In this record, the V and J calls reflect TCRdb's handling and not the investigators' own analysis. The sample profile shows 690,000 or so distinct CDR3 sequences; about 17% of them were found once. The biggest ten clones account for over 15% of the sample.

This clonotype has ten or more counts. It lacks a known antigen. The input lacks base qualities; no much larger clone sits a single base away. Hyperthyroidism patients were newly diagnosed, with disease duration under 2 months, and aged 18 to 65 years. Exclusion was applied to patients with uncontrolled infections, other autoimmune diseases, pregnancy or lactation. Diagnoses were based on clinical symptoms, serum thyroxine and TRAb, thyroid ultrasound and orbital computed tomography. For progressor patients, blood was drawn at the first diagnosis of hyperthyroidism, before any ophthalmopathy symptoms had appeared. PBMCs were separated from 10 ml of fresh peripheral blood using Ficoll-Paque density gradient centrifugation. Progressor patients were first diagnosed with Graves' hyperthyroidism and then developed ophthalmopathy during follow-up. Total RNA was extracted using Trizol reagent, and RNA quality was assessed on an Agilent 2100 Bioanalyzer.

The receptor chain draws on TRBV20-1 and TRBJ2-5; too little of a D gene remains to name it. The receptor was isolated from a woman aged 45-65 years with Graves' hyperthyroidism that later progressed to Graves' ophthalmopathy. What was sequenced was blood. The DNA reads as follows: TGCAGTGCTAGAGTGCCGTACCAAGAGACCCAGTACTTC. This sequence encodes CSARVPYQETQYF.